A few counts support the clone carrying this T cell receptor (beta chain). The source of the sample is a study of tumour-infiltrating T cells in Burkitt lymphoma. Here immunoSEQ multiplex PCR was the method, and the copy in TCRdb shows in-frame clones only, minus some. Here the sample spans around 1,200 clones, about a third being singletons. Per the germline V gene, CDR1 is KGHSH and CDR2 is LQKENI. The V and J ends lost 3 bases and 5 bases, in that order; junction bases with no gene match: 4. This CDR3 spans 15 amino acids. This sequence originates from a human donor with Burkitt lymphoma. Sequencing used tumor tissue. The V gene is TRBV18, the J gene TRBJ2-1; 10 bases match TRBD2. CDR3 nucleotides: TGTGCCAGCTCACCGCGGACTAGCGGAGACAATGAGCAGTTCTTC. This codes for CASSPRTSGDNEQFF.